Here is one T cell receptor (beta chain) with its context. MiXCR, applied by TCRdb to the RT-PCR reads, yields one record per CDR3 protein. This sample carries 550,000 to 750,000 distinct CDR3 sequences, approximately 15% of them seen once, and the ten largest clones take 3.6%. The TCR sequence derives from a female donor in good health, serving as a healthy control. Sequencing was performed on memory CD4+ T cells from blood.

CDR3 DNA: TGTGCCACCAGTTTGACAGGGCGAGGTCTGCGGGAGCTGTTTTTT. Translated, it gives CATSLTGRGLRELFF. The chain recombines TRBV15 with TRBJ2-2; the match to TRBD1 covers 7 bases. This CDR3 is built from 15 residues. Germline trimming cut 6 bases from V and 9 bases from J; bases unmatched to any gene: 13. CDR1 is LNHNV, CDR2 YYDKDF, per germline (reference sequence).